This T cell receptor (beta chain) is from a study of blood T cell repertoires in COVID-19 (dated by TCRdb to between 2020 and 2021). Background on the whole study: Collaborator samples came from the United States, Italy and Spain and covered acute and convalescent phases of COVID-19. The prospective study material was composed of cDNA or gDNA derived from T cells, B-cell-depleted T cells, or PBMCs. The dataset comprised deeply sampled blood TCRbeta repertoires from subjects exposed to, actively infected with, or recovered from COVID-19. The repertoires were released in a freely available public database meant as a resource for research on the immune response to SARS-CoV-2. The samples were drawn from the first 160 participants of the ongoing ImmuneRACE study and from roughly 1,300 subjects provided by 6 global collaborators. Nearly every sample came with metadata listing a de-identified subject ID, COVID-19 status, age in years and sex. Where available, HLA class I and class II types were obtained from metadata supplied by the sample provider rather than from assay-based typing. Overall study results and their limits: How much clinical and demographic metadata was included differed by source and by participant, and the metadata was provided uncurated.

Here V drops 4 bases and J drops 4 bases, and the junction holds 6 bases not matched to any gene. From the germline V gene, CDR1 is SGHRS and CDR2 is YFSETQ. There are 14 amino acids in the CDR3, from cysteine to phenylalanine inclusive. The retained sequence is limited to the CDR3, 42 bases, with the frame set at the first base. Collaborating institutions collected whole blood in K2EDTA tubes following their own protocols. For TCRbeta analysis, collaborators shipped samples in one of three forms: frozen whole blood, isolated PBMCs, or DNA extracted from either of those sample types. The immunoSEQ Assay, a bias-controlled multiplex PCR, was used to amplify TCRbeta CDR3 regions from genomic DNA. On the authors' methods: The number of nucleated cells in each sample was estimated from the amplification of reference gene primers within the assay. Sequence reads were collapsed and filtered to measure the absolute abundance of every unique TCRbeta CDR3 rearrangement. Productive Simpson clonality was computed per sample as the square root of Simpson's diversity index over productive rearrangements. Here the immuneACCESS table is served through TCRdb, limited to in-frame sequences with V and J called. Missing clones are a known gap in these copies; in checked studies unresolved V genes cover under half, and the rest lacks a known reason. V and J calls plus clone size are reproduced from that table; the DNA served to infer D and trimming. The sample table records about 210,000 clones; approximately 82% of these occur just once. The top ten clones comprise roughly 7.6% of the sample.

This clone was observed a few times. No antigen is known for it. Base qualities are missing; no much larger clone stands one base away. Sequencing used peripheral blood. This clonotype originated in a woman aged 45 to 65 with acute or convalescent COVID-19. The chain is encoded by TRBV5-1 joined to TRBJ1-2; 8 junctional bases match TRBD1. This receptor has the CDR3 CASSGGTGPYGYTF. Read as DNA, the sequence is TGCGCCAGCAGCGGAGGGACAGGTCCCTATGGCTACACCTTC. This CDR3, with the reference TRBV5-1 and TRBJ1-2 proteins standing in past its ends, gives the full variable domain KAGVTQTPRYLIKTRGQQVTLSCSPISGHRSVSWYQQTPGQGLQFLFEYFSETQRNKGNFPGRFSGRQFSNSRSEMNVSTLELGDSALYLCASSGGTGPYGYTFGSGTRLTVV.